The clone carrying this T cell receptor beta chain is a singleton in its sample. What it recognizes is unknown. This sample stems from a study of CD8 T cells in Susac syndrome. Study observations and caveats: As acknowledged by the study, its TCR sequencing and HLA analysis included a relatively small number of individuals.

Included as multiple sclerosis controls were treatment-naive patients who had stable or active relapsing-remitting disease. Negative isolation yielded CD4+ and CD8+ T cells, and FACS enriched TEMRA cells. After extraction with the RNeasy kit, roughly 0.45 to 1 ug of the RNA was reverse transcribed using random hexamers. It was immunoSEQ multiplex PCR that amplified TCR beta CDR3 across 54 Vbeta and 13 Jbeta. TCRdb ran MiXCR on the immunoSEQ multiplex PCR reads and lists one entry per CDR3 protein. The sample has roughly 150,000 distinct CDR3 sequences; 94% are singletons. The sequence came from a human donor with multiple sclerosis. The sequencing sample was made of CD8+ T cells from PBMCs.

The CDR3 nucleotides read TGTGCCAGCAGTTTATACGGGGGCCCCACAGATACGCAGTATTTT. Its protein product is CASSLYGGPTDTQYF. The V and J genes are TRBV27 and TRBJ2-3, with D tentatively TRBD1 or TRBD2 (6 bases each). The V and J ends lost 1 base and 2 bases respectively, with 10 bases between them. The CDR3 has 15 amino acids. CDR1 is MNHEY, CDR2 SMNVEV, per germline (reference sequence).